This T cell receptor beta chain was documented in a study of blood T cell repertoires in COVID-19. Across the study: Spain, Italy and the United States supplied samples that represented acute and convalescent COVID-19.

The table lists this clone with a count of one. Original processing methods: Reference gene primer amplification in the assay estimated nucleated cell counts. The method was immunoSEQ multiplex PCR; TCRdb's version includes in-frame clones alone and lacks a portion of them. That table is the source of V, J and clone size, and D and trimming were worked out from the DNA. The sample holds 150,000 to 200,000 clones; about 72% are singletons and the top ten take 17%. The clonotype comes from a woman aged 50 to 60 who had recovered from COVID-19. Sequences were obtained from PBMCs or T cells enriched from blood (not recorded which).

The CDR3 DNA follows: TGTGCCAGCAGCCAAGTAGCGAGCACTGAAGCTTTCTTT. Encoded protein: CASSQVASTEAFF. This rearrangement joins TRBV3-1 (or the pseudogene TRBV3-2) to TRBJ1-1; unclear D gene. CDR1 and CDR2 (germline): LGHDT, YNNKEL (reference sequence). V was clipped by 1 base and J by 4 bases, with 7 bases between them. The CDR3 is 13 residues long.